The rows below give T cell receptor beta chains drawn from one sample of a study of control samples from healthy donors and cancer patients. The assay was immunoSEQ multiplex PCR, and TCRdb's table has in-frame clones only and misses some. The sample yields about 86,000 clones, 93% seen once. Material for sequencing was blood. These receptor sequences come from a woman aged 25-40 years in good health. Each CDR3 is given with its conserved first and last residue. The D gene is left open where the match is weak. The size entry is marked missing in some rows and otherwise reads once, few, many or a size class.

clone_size	d_call	v_call	j_call	cdr3_aa	cdr3_nt
.	.	TRBV6-6	TRBJ2-4	CASGPGENIQYF	TGTGCCAGCGGGCCCGGAGAGAACATTCAGTACTTC
few	TRBD2	TRBV4-1	TRBJ2-1	CASSLPGGSYNEQFF	TGCGCCAGCAGCCTACCGGGGGGCTCCTACAATGAGCAGTTCTTC
.	.	TRBV14	TRBJ1-1	CASSQVGGMNTEAFF	TGTGCCAGCAGCCAAGTTGGAGGGATGAACACTGAAGCTTTCTTT
.	.	TRBV11-3	TRBJ2-7	CASSLGGSSYEQYF	TGTGCCAGCAGCTTAGGCGGCAGCTCCTACGAGCAGTACTTC
.	TRBD1	TRBV2	TRBJ1-2	CASSEEIRTGVNYGYTF	TGTGCCAGCAGTGAAGAGATTCGGACAGGGGTTAACTATGGCTACACCTTC
.	.	TRBV11-2	TRBJ2-1	CASSLVGNEQFF	TGTGCCAGCAGCTTAGTGGGTAATGAGCAGTTCTTC
once	TRBD2	TRBV19	TRBJ2-1	CASSHPSGDRSYNEQFF	TGTGCCAGTAGTCACCCTAGCGGGGACCGCTCCTACAATGAGCAGTTCTTC
.	.	TRBV6-5	TRBJ1-1	CASGRRSEAFF	TGTGCCAGCGGTAGAAGAAGCGAAGCTTTCTTT
.	TRBD2	TRBV5-4	TRBJ2-1	CASSSKTIAGAVRYNEQFF	TGTGCCAGCAGCTCCAAAACAATAGCGGGAGCGGTCCGTTACAATGAGCAGTTCTTC
.	.	TRBV6-5	TRBJ2-1	CASSGLPPVHEQFF	TGTGCCAGCAGCGGGCTCCCCCCCGTGCATGAGCAGTTCTTC
.	TRBD1	TRBV11-2	TRBJ2-7	CASRSGQVYEQYF	TGTGCCAGCAGGTCGGGACAGGTCTACGAGCAGTACTTC
.	.	TRBV6-1	TRBJ2-2	CASSDGLSDTGELFF	TGTGCCAGCAGTGATGGATTGTCGGACACCGGGGAGCTGTTTTTT
.	TRBD2	TRBV6-4	TRBJ2-1	CASSPKREANEQFF	TGTGCCAGCAGCCCCAAGCGGGAGGCCAATGAGCAGTTCTTC
.	.	TRBV11-2	TRBJ2-7	CASSLDLGGVRYEQYF	TGTGCCAGCAGCTTAGATCTTGGGGGAGTACGGTACGAGCAGTACTTC
.	TRBD1	TRBV28	TRBJ1-1	CASSSEGAPNTEAFF	TGTGCCAGCAGTTCGGAGGGGGCCCCGAACACTGAAGCTTTCTTT
.	.	TRBV15	TRBJ1-1	CATSRERVGGSTEAFF	TGTGCCACCAGCAGAGAGCGGGTGGGAGGGAGCACTGAAGCTTTCTTT
.	.	TRBV28	TRBJ1-1	CASSSVRRMNTEAFF	TGTGCCAGCAGTTCTGTTAGGCGAATGAACACTGAAGCTTTCTTT
.	.	TRBV3-1/TRBV3-2	TRBJ1-1	CASSLERMTELNTEAFF	TGTGCCAGCAGTCTCGAGAGGATGACAGAATTGAACACTGAAGCTTTCTTT
.	.	TRBV18	TRBJ2-3	CASSPAGHTDTQYF	TGTGCCAGCTCACCGGCAGGTCACACAGATACGCAGTATTTT
.	.	TRBV5-6	TRBJ2-5	CASSLARDLKETQYF	TGTGCCAGCAGCTTGGCCCGGGATCTAAAAGAGACCCAGTACTTC
.	TRBD1	TRBV2	TRBJ1-2	CASSALDRAYGYTF	TGTGCCAGCAGCGCTCTGGACAGGGCCTATGGCTACACCTTC
.	.	TRBV11-2	TRBJ1-1	CASSPYLSEAFF	TGTGCCAGCAGCCCCTATCTTTCCGAAGCTTTCTTT
once	TRBD2	TRBV28	TRBJ2-1	CASSRLAGPFNEQFF	TGTGCCAGCAGTAGACTAGCGGGGCCCTTTAATGAGCAGTTCTTC
.	.	TRBV11-2	TRBJ2-3	CASSLKLAQEDPDTQYF	TGTGCCAGCAGCTTAAAATTGGCACAGGAAGACCCAGATACGCAGTATTTT
.	TRBD2	TRBV14	TRBJ2-7	CASSQGTGSSGGWFYDEQYF	TGTGCCAGCAGCCAAGGGACGGGATCTAGCGGGGGATGGTTTTATGACGAGCAGTACTTC
.	.	TRBV11-2	TRBJ2-7	CASSITGYEQYF	TGTGCCAGCAGTATTACAGGCTACGAGCAGTACTTC
.	TRBD1	TRBV10-3	TRBJ2-1	CAISECLDRACEQFF	TGTGCCATCAGTGAGTGTCTGGACAGGGCTTGTGAGCAGTTCTTC
.	.	TRBV2	TRBJ1-5	CASSERLQGAEPQHF	TGTGCCAGCAGTGAGCGGTTACAGGGAGCCGAACCCCAGCATTTT
.	.	TRBV3-1/TRBV3-2	TRBJ2-5	CASSTQETQYF	TGTGCCAGCAGCACCCAAGAGACCCAGTACTTC
.	.	TRBV7-9	TRBJ2-2	CASSLDPNTGELFF	TGTGCCAGCAGCTTAGACCCGAACACCGGGGAGCTGTTTTTT
.	.	TRBV5-6	TRBJ1-5	CASSLEGAGSSNQPQHF	TGTGCCAGCAGCTTGGAGGGAGCGGGGTCTAGCAATCAGCCCCAGCATTTT
.	.	TRBV21-1	TRBJ2-5	CASSSCEDNSQETQYF	TGTGCCAGCAGCAGCTGTGAGGACAATAGCCAAGAGACCCAGTACTTC
.	.	TRBV4-2	TRBJ1-4	CASSQGPGATNEKLFF	TGTGCCAGCAGCCAAGGGCCGGGGGCAACTAATGAAAAACTGTTTTTT
once	.	TRBV7-8	TRBJ1-3	CASSLRGIGNTIYF	TGTGCCAGCAGCTTACGAGGGATTGGAAACACCATATATTTT
.	.	TRBV7-6	TRBJ2-7	CASSTEPRGAYEQYF	TGTGCCAGCAGCACAGAACCGAGAGGGGCCTACGAGCAGTACTTC
few	.	TRBV7-9	TRBJ2-7	CASSLRGNEQYF	TGTGCCAGCAGCCTACGAGGGAACGAGCAGTACTTC
.	.	TRBV12-5	TRBJ1-1	CASGNGHKNTEAFF	TGTGCTAGTGGGAATGGGCACAAAAACACTGAAGCTTTCTTT
.	.	TRBV7-8	TRBJ1-2	CASSSQTGSYGYTF	TGTGCCAGCAGCTCACAGACAGGTTCCTATGGCTACACCTTC
few	.	TRBV12-3/TRBV12-4	TRBJ1-1	CASSPTFITEAFF	TGTGCCAGCAGTCCCACTTTTATTACTGAAGCTTTCTTT
.	.	TRBV6-5	TRBJ2-2	CASSRTVYTGELFF	TGTGCCAGCAGTAGGACAGTTTACACCGGGGAGCTGTTTTTT
once	TRBD1	TRBV7-6	TRBJ1-2	CASSLVSGTAPYGYTF	TGTGCCAGCAGCTTAGTGTCCGGGACAGCCCCTTATGGCTACACCTTC
.	TRBD1	TRBV28	TRBJ1-1	CASSADRGSGTEAFF	TGTGCCAGCAGTGCGGACAGGGGTTCGGGCACTGAAGCTTTCTTT
.	TRBD1	TRBV19	TRBJ1-5	CASSQQGNSNQPQHF	TGTGCCAGTAGCCAACAGGGGAATAGCAATCAGCCCCAGCATTTT
.	.	TRBV7-9	TRBJ1-1	CASSLGRGNSGAFF	TGTGCCAGCAGCTTAGGCAGGGGCAATTCGGGAGCTTTCTTT
.	.	TRBV27	TRBJ2-7	CASSGLGTEQYF	TGTGCCAGCAGTGGTCTCGGTACCGAGCAGTACTTC
.	.	TRBV27	TRBJ1-1	CASSLRGVNTEAFF	TGTGCCAGCAGTTTGCGGGGTGTGAACACTGAAGCTTTCTTT
.	.	TRBV27	TRBJ1-1	CASSLQGMNTEAFF	TGTGCCAGCAGTTTACAGGGGATGAACACTGAAGCTTTCTTT
once	.	TRBV19	TRBJ2-1	CASRTRGTPHNEQFF	TGTGCCAGTAGGACGCGCGGGACACCCCACAATGAGCAGTTCTTC
.	TRBD2	TRBV10-3	TRBJ2-2	CAISDSPGSGGRTGELFF	TGTGCCATCAGTGATTCCCCTGGTAGCGGGGGACGCACCGGGGAGCTGTTTTTT
.	.	TRBV24-1	TRBJ2-1	CATSDLLNEQFF	TGTGCCACCAGTGATTTGCTAAATGAGCAGTTCTTC
.	.	TRBV11-3	TRBJ2-1	CASSLGRSSYNEQFF	TGTGCCAGCAGCTTAGGCAGGAGCTCCTACAATGAGCAGTTCTTC
.	.	TRBV6-6	TRBJ2-6	CASTYSGANVLTF	TGTGCCAGCACCTATTCTGGGGCCAACGTCCTGACTTTC